This T cell receptor beta chain appears in the sequencing data of a study of somatic mutations in cytotoxic T cells in rheumatoid arthritis. Study in general: Patient blood was drawn as 30 ml EDTA; the draw came right after diagnosis and before any treatment. General study points: Measured CD8+ T-cell clonality, a value compared between rheumatoid arthritis patients and age-matched healthy controls, did not differ significantly.

Points on this clone: The antigen is unknown.

Here immunoSEQ multiplex PCR was the method, and the copy in TCRdb shows in-frame clones only, minus some. The sample holds 20,000 to 25,000 clones, about four fifths seen once. Per germline, CDR1 SEHNR and CDR2 FQNEAQ (reference sequence). CDR3 length: 13 amino acids. Trimming took 5 bases from V and 4 from J; bases not matched to a gene: 2. The chain employs TRBV7-9 and TRBJ2-7, with 10 bases aligning to TRBD2. Sample: CD8+ T cells sorted from blood. The origin of this receptor is an adult with rheumatoid arthritis. CDR3 sequence reads: CASSPSGGYEQYF. The CDR3 nucleotides read TGTGCCAGCAGCCCTAGCGGGGGATACGAGCAGTACTTC. The whole variable domain, filled in from reference TRBV7-9 and TRBJ2-7, reads DTGVSQNPRHKITKRGQNVTFRCDPISEHNRLYWYRQTLGQGPEFLTYFQNEAQLEKSRLLSDRFSAERPKGSFSTLEIQRTEQGDSAMYLCASSPSGGYEQYFGPGTRLTVT.